The 26 T cell receptor beta chains reported below all come from one sample, sequenced in a study of T cell repertoires in cytomegalovirus infection (dated by TCRdb to about 2019). The data were produced on an Illumina HiSeq 1500. TCRdb redid the processing of the public reads, applying fastp at Q25 and MiXCR, and retained in-frame beta chains. CDR3 protein duplicates are merged, each entry listing the most common genes and DNA. This sample comprises 150,000 to 200,000 distinct CDR3 sequences, roughly 19% of them detected only once. The ten largest clonotypes hold 2.5% to 3% of the sample. The specimen sequenced was PBMCs. The receptors here all came from a human donor in good health (CMV status not recorded). Some clones in this sample may be carry-over from other donors' samples.

V and J are TRBV7-9 and TRBJ1-1; D gene uncertain. V was cut by 5 bases and J by 12 bases, with 19 bases left in between. CDR3 length: 13 residues. Germline V CDR1 and CDR2: SEHNR, FQNEAQ (reference sequence). This chain's CDR3 is CASSPDWTGFSFF. CDR3 sequence (DNA): TGTGCCAGCAGCCCGGATTGGACCGGGTTTTCTTTCTTT.

This clonotype appeared many times. The chain combines TRBV12-3 or TRBV12-4 with TRBJ1-1; D ambiguous. The CDR3 totals 13 residues. V was trimmed by 1 base and J by 10 bases, leaving 13 bases between them. CDR3 residues: CASSLDSSFLAFF. CDR3 sequence (DNA): TGTGCCAGCAGTTTAGACAGTTCTTTTCTAGCTTTCTTT.

The rearrangement uses TRBV28 and TRBJ1-1; possible D gene TRBD1, 5 bases. Trimming took off 1 base at V and 3 bases at J, with 9 bases between the two ends. The CDR3 is 14 residues long. Germline lookup yields CDR1 MDHEN and CDR2 SYDVKM. The CDR3 is CASSLLGLYTEAFF. In nucleotides, the CDR3 is TGTGCCAGCAGTTTATTGGGGCTGTACACTGAAGCTTTCTTT. Looking up the rest from reference TRBV28 and TRBJ1-1 gives the full variable domain: DVKVTQSSRYLVKRTGEKVFLECVQDMDHENMFWYRQDPGLGLRLIYFSYDVKMKEKGDIPEGYSVSREKKERFSLILESASTNQTSMYLCASSLLGLYTEAFFGQGTRLTVV.

In its sample, this clonotype was seen a few times. One junction end does not reproduce the germline sequence, and a read error may be involved. This chain uses TRBV6-5 with TRBJ2-2; no clear D. In germline, CDR1 is MNHEY, CDR2 SVGAGI. CDR3 size: 15 residues. CDR3 region: CASSWSSSRPGELFF. CDR3 DNA: TGTGCCAGCAGTTGGAGTAGCTCCCGTCCCGGCGAGCTGTTTTTT.

Many counts were recorded for this clonotype. This chain uses TRBV6-2 or TRBV6-3 with TRBJ2-7, with 7 positions matching TRBD2. The CDR3 has 18 residues. The V segment lost 2 bases and the J segment 1 base; nucleotides outside the gene matches: 14. Germline V gene sequence: CDR1 MNHEY, CDR2 SVGEGT. The CDR3 nucleotides are TGTGCCAGCAGTTACCGGAGTTCGGGCGGGAGACCGTCCTACGAGCAGTACTTC. Residues: CASSYRSSGGRPSYEQYF.

The V call is TRBV12-3 or TRBV12-4, the J call TRBJ1-4; TRBD1 matches 9 bases. CDR3 length equals 14 residues. The ends lost 3 bases at V and 14 bases at J; junction bases unmatched: 10. The CDR3 DNA sequence: TGTGCCAGCAGTTTGACCGGGACAGGGAGGCCTCTGTTTTTT. Translating it yields CASSLTGTGRPLFF.

The chain couples TRBV6-1 to TRBJ1-4; 9 bases fit TRBD1. Germline V gene sequence: CDR1 MNHNS, CDR2 SASEGT. The CDR3 runs 15 residues. Unmatched junction bases numbered 3, after V lost 7 bases and J lost 0 bases. Here the CDR3 reads CASTDRGATNEKLFF. CDR3 DNA sequence: TGTGCCAGCACGGACAGGGGCGCAACTAATGAAAAACTGTTTTTT.

V usage is TRBV30 and J usage is TRBJ2-3; D possibly corresponds to TRBD2 (6 bases). Looked up from germline, CDR1 is GTSNPN and CDR2 is SVGIG (reference sequence). Trimming removed 3 bases at V and 6 bases at J, with 13 bases between. This CDR3 spans 13 amino acids. The CDR3 coding sequence is TGTGCCTGGAGCCGAGGAGGGGTGGATACGCAGTATTTT. It encodes CAWSRGGVDTQYF.

This clonotype was detected many times. The rearrangement links TRBV7-2 to TRBJ2-1; TRBD1 agrees at 9 bases. V gave up 5 bases and J gave up 4 bases; unmatched junction bases: 6. The CDR3 contains 15 residues. The V gene's germline CDR1 is SGHTA and CDR2 FQGNSA. CDR3 sequence (DNA): TGTGCCAGCAGCATCGACAGGGGGACTTACAATGAGCAGTTCTTC. It encodes CASSIDRGTYNEQFF. Complete variable domain (other parts from reference TRBV7-2 and TRBJ2-1): GAGVSQSPSNKVTEKGKDVELRCDPISGHTALYWYRQSLGQGLEFLIYFQGNSAPDKSGLPSDRFSAERTGGSVSTLTIQRTQQEDSAVYLCASSIDRGTYNEQFFGPGTRLTVL.

The J gene is TRBJ2-1, the V gene TRBV12-3 or TRBV12-4; a possible D gene is TRBD1 (5 bases). The CDR3 is 15 residues long. V gave up 2 bases and J gave up 6 bases, with 14 bases separating them. CDR3 protein: CASSLRQGRFNEQFF. The DNA for the CDR3 is TGTGCCAGCAGTTTAAGGCAGGGAAGGTTCAATGAGCAGTTCTTC.

This chain uses TRBV20-1 with TRBJ2-1; TRBD1 matches 10 bases. The CDR3 consists of 13 residues. Germline V lookup: CDR1 DFQATT, CDR2 SNEGSKA (reference sequence). With V trimmed by 5 bases and J by 9 bases, 7 bases remained unmatched. The CDR3 here is CSAPGQGWREQFF. The CDR3, as DNA: TGCAGTGCTCCGGGACAGGGGTGGCGTGAGCAGTTCTTC.

This clonotype was picked up many times. The chain uses TRBV7-8 and TRBJ2-1; 11 bases fit TRBD2. CDR3 length equals 17 residues. The junction had 12 bases not matched to a gene; V was cut back by 5 bases and J by 6 bases. The germline V gene has CDR1 SGHVS and CDR2 FQNEAQ. The CDR3 reads CASSPTPTSGRLNEQFF. Written as DNA, the CDR3 is TGTGCCAGCAGCCCCACCCCCACTAGCGGGAGACTCAATGAGCAGTTCTTC.

Regarding this clonotype: Just one base apart from a much larger clone, this may be a read error. J is TRBJ2-1 and V is TRBV12-3 or TRBV12-4; TRBD2 aligns across 10 bases. The CDR3 totals 17 residues. CDR3 protein: CASSLAPLAGIDNEQLF. CDR3 in DNA: TGTGCCAGCAGTTTAGCCCCACTAGCGGGAATTGACAATGAGCAGTTATTC.

DNA of the CDR3: TGCAGTGCTAGAGATGTGGCGGGCCCGAGCTCCTACAATGAGCAGTTCTTC. Translated, it gives CSARDVAGPSSYNEQFF. The chain uses TRBV20-1 and TRBJ2-1, with a weak D call TRBD2 (5 bases). Per the germline V gene, CDR1 is DFQATT and CDR2 is SNEGSKA (reference sequence). V lost 0 bases and J 0 bases, leaving 15 bases between the germline ends. CDR3 length equals 17 residues.

This clonotype was detected a few times. The rearrangement uses TRBV7-9 and TRBJ2-1; a possible D gene is TRBD2 (5 bases). V was pared by 3 bases and J by 9 bases, with 12 bases between. In germline, CDR1 is SEHNR, CDR2 FQNEAQ (reference sequence). The length of the CDR3 is 13 residues. CDR3 nucleotide sequence: TGTGCCAGCAGCTTCGAAGCGGCCGCTGAGCAGTTCTTC. This encodes CASSFEAAAEQFF.

The genes are TRBV7-9 and TRBJ2-1, with TRBD2 matching over 9 bases. The ends lost 6 bases at V and 2 bases at J; junction bases unmatched: 8. The CDR3 is 16 amino acids. CDR1 is SEHNR, CDR2 FQNEAQ, per germline (reference sequence). The CDR3 DNA sequence: TGTGCCAGCAGTCCTGAGCGGGAGGCGGCCTACAATGAGCAGTTCTTC. It yields the protein CASSPEREAAYNEQFF.

This clonotype showed up many times. This chain uses TRBV11-2 with TRBJ1-5; unclear D gene. CDR3 length equals 16 residues. The V end lost 1 base, the J end lost 5 bases, and 15 bases lay between the germline ends. The germline gives CDR1 SGHAT, CDR2 FQNNGV. CDR3 region: CASSLGSGRVYQPQHF. Written as DNA, the CDR3 is TGTGCCAGCAGCTTAGGATCGGGCCGAGTTTATCAGCCCCAGCATTTT.

This clonotype was seen a few times. V gene TRBV12-3 or TRBV12-4 combines with J gene TRBJ2-2; a weak D match, TRBD1 (5 bases). The CDR3 is 15 amino acids. V gave up 3 bases and J gave up 4 bases, with 12 bases separating them. The CDR3 DNA sequence: TGTGCCAGCAGTTTGGTCCCAGGGTCCACCGGGGAGCTGTTTTTT. Residues: CASSLVPGSTGELFF.

This chain joins TRBV2 and TRBJ2-4, with 7 nucleotides matching TRBD1. This CDR3 contains 17 residues. Germline V gives CDR1 SNHLY, CDR2 FYNNEI. V was pared by 6 bases and J by 6 bases, with 17 bases of the junction left unmatched. CDR3 sequence: CASSGTGERAWANIQYF. In DNA, the CDR3 is TGTGCCAGCAGCGGAACAGGGGAGAGGGCTTGGGCAAACATTCAGTACTTC.

The rearrangement uses TRBV7-3 and TRBJ1-1; the D is unclear. Trimming took 5 bases from V and 1 from J, leaving 8 bases between them. This CDR3 comprises 13 residues. Germline values: CDR1 SGHTA, CDR2 FQGTGA. For the CDR3, the DNA is TGTGCCAGCAGCCCTCAAGCGAACACTGAAGCTTTCTTT. Encoded protein: CASSPQANTEAFF.

This clonotype was counted a few times. The chain combines TRBV20-1 with TRBJ2-1; D gene unclear. Trimming took 3 bases from V and 10 from J, leaving 19 bases between them. Looked up from germline, CDR1 is DFQATT and CDR2 is SNEGSKA (reference sequence). The CDR3 is 14 amino acids. CDR3 sequence: CSASIPLGHGEQFF. Written as DNA, the CDR3 is TGCAGTGCTAGTATCCCGTTGGGCCACGGGGAGCAGTTCTTC.

This clonotype has only a few counts. The V gene is TRBV9, the J gene TRBJ2-7; 9 nucleotides align to TRBD2. Germline-derived CDR1 and CDR2 are SGDLS and YYNGEE. The V segment lost 0 bases and the J segment 3 bases; nucleotides outside the gene matches: 1. The CDR3 length is 14 residues. DNA for the CDR3: TGTGCCAGCAGCGTAGATAGCGGGAGCTACGAGCAGTACTTC. Its translation: CASSVDSGSYEQYF.

In its sample, this clonotype was seen many times. The chain couples TRBV6-6 to TRBJ2-1; D tentatively fits TRBD1 or TRBD2 (5 bases each). The CDR3 is 12 residues long. Between the trimmed V and J ends, which lost 7 bases and 7 bases, there was a span of 11 bases. Germline lookup yields CDR1 MNHNY and CDR2 SVGAGI (reference sequence). DNA for the CDR3: TGTGCCAGCATGAGGGGAACGAATGAGCAGTTCTTC. Its protein is CASMRGTNEQFF.

This clonotype was detected many times. V usage is TRBV7-3 and J usage is TRBJ2-7; 11 bases map to TRBD1. The trim removed 5 bases at V and 3 bases at J, leaving 3 bases unmatched. The CDR3 contains 14 residues. The germline gives CDR1 SGHTA, CDR2 FQGTGA. CDR3 nucleotide sequence: TGTGCCAGCAGCCCCGGGACAGGGGGCTACGAGCAGTACTTC. Encoded protein: CASSPGTGGYEQYF.

This clonotype has a handful of counts. This chain joins TRBV5-1 and TRBJ2-1; 14 bases are a match to TRBD2. The CDR3 is 17 amino acids. The trim removed 4 bases at V and 4 bases at J, leaving 7 bases unmatched. CDR1 is SGHRS and CDR2 is YFSETQ in the germline V gene. The CDR3 loop reads CASSATSGRAQYNEQFF. The CDR3 coding sequence is TGCGCCAGCAGCGCGACTAGCGGGAGGGCTCAGTACAATGAGCAGTTCTTC.

V gene TRBV27 combines with J gene TRBJ2-5; 11 nucleotides agree with TRBD2. This CDR3 is 16 amino acids long. The ends lost 3 bases at V and 5 bases at J; junction bases unmatched: 8. Germline loops: CDR1 MNHEY, CDR2 SMNVEV (reference sequence). DNA of the CDR3: TGTGCCAGCAGTTTGAGACTAGCGGGAAGTGGGGAGACCCAGTACTTC. Protein sequence: CASSLRLAGSGETQYF.